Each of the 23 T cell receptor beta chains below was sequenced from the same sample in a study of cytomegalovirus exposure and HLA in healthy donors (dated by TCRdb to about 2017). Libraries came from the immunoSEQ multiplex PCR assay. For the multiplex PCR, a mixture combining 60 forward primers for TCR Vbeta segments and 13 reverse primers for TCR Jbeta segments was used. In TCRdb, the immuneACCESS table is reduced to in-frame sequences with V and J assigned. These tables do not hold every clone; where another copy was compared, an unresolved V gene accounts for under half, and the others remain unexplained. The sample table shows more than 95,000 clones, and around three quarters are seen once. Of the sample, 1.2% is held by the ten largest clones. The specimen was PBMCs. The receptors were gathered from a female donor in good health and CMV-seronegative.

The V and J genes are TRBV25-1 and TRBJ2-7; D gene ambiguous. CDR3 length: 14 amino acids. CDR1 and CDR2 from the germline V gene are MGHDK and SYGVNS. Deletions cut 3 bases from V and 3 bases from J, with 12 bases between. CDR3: CASSDPAGSYEQYF. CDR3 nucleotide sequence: TGTGCCAGCAGTGACCCGGCAGGTAGCTACGAGCAGTACTTC.

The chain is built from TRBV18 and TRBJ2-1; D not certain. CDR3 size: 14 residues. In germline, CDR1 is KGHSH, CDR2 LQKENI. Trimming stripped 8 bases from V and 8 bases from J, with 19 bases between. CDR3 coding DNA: TGTGCCAGCACATCACCGTACTTGAACGATGAGCAGTTCTTC. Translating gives CASTSPYLNDEQFF.

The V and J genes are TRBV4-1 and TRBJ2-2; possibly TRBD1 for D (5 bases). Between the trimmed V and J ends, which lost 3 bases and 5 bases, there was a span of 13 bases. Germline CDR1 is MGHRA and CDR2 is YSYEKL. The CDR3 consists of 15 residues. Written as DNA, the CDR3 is TGCGCCAGCAGCCAGGTTATAAAGGGGACCGGGGAGCTGTTTTTT. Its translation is CASSQVIKGTGELFF.

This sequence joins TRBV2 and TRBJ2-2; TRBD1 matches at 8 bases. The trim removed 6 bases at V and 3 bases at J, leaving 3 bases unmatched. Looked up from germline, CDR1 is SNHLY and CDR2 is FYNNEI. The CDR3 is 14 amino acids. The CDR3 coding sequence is TGTGCCAGCAGGGGACAGGCGGACACCGGGGAGCTGTTTTTT. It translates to CASRGQADTGELFF.

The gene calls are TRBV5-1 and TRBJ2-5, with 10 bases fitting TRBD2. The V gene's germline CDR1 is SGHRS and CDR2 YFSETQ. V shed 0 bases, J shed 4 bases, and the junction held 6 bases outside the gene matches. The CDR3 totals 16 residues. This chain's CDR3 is CASSLEREGRGETQYF. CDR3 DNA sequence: TGCGCCAGCAGCTTGGAGCGGGAGGGCCGGGGAGAGACCCAGTACTTC. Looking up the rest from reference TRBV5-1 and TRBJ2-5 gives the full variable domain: KAGVTQTPRYLIKTRGQQVTLSCSPISGHRSVSWYQQTPGQGLQFLFEYFSETQRNKGNFPGRFSGRQFSNSRSEMNVSTLELGDSALYLCASSLEREGRGETQYFGPGTRLLVL.

The CDR3 DNA sequence: TGCGCCAGCAGCTTGGGACAGAGTCTCTACAATGAGCAGTTCTTC. Protein sequence: CASSLGQSLYNEQFF. The chain recombines TRBV5-1 with TRBJ2-1; possibly TRBD1 for D (5 bases). The CDR3 runs 15 residues. CDR1 is SGHRS, CDR2 YFSETQ, per germline. Between the trimmed V and J ends, which lost 0 bases and 3 bases, there was a span of 10 bases. The variable domain in full, completed from reference TRBV5-1 and TRBJ2-1, reads KAGVTQTPRYLIKTRGQQVTLSCSPISGHRSVSWYQQTPGQGLQFLFEYFSETQRNKGNFPGRFSGRQFSNSRSEMNVSTLELGDSALYLCASSLGQSLYNEQFFGPGTRLTVL.

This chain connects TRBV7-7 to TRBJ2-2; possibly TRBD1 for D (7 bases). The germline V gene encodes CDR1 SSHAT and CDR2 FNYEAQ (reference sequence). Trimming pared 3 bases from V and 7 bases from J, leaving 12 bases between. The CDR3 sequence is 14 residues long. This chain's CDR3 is CASSLAGGSGELFF. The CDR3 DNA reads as TGTGCCAGCAGCTTGGCAGGGGGGAGCGGGGAGCTGTTTTTT.

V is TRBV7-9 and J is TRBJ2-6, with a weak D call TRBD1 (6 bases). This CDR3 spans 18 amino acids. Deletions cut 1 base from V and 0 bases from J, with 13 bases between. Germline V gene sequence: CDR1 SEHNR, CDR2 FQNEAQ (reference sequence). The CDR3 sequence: CASSLVTGYNSGANVLTF. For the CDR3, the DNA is TGTGCCAGCAGCTTAGTAACAGGGTATAACTCTGGGGCCAACGTCCTGACTTTC.

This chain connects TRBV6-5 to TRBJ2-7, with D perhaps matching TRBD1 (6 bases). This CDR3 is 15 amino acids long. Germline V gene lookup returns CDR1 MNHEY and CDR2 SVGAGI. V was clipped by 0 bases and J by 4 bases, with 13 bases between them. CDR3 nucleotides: TGTGCCAGCAGTTACTCCGCAGGGGCTGGTTACGAGCAGTACTTC. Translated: CASSYSAGAGYEQYF.

CDR3 protein: CAIRARLAAEQYF. As DNA, the CDR3 is TGTGCCATCAGGGCTAGACTCGCTGCGGAGCAGTACTTC. V usage is TRBV10-3 and J usage is TRBJ2-7; D remains ambiguous. Germline V gene data show CDR1 as ENHRY and CDR2 as SYGVKD. Trimming took off 6 bases at V and 7 bases at J, with 16 bases between the two ends. The CDR3 is made up of 13 amino acids.

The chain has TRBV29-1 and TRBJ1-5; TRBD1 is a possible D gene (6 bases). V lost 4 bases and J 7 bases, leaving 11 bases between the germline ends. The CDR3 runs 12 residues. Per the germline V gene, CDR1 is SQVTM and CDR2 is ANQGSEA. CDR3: CSVGGRGQPQHF. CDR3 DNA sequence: TGCAGCGTTGGGGGCAGGGGACAGCCCCAGCATTTT. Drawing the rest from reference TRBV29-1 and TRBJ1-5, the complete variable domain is SAVISQKPSRDICQRGTSLTIQCQVDSQVTMMFWYRQQPGQSLTLIATANQGSEATYESGFVIDKFPISRPNLTFSTLTVSNMSPEDSSIYLCSVGGRGQPQHFGDGTRLSIL.

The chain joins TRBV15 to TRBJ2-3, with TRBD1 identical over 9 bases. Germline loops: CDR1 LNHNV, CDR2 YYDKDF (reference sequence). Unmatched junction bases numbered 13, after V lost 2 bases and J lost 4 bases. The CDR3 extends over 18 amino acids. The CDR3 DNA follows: TGTGCCACCAGCAGACAACAAATGACAGGGGGTAGAGCAGATACGCAGTATTTT. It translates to CATSRQQMTGGRADTQYF.

CDR3 residues: CASSQWPGSYEQFF. The CDR3 coding sequence is TGTGCCAGCAGCCAGTGGCCGGGTTCGTATGAGCAGTTCTTC. The chain couples TRBV6-5 to TRBJ2-1, with unresolved D. Germline V gives CDR1 MNHEY, CDR2 SVGAGI. The CDR3 runs to 14 residues. V was trimmed by 6 bases and J by 8 bases, leaving 17 bases between them.

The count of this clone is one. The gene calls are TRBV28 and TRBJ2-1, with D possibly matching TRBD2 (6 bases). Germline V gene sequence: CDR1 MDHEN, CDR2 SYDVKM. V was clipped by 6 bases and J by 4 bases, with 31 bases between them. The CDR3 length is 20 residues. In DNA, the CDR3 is TGTGCCAGCAGCCCGGAGGGGCGCACGTTTTCAGACTCCATTTACAATGAGCAGTTCTTC. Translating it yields CASSPEGRTFSDSIYNEQFF.

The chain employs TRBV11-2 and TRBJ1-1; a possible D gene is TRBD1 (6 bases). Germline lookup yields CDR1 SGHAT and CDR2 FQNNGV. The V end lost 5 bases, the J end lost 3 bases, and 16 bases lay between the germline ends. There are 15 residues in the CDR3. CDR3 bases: TGTGCCAGCAGCCCCACACAGGGTTATTACACTGAAGCTTTCTTT. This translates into CASSPTQGYYTEAFF. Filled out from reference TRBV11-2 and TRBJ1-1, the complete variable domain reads EAGVAQSPRYKIIEKRQSVAFWCNPISGHATLYWYQQILGQGPKLLIQFQNNGVVDDSQLPKDRFSAERLKGVDSTLKIQPAKLEDSAVYLCASSPTQGYYTEAFFGQGTRLTVV.

The CDR3 DNA reads TGCGCCAGCAGCCAAGGGGCGGCGGGGGGTTGGGAGCAGTACTTC. Amino acid sequence: CASSQGAAGGWEQYF. This chain uses TRBV4-1 with TRBJ2-7, with TRBD2 identical over 8 bases. This CDR3 is built from 15 residues. Germline V gene lookup returns CDR1 MGHRA and CDR2 YSYEKL. J gave up 7 bases and V 1 base, and 9 bases lay outside the gene matches.

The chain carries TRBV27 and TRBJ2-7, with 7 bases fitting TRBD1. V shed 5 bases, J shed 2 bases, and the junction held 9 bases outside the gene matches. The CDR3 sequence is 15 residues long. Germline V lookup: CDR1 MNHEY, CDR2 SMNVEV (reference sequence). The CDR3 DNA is TGTGCCAGCAGTCTACCCGGGCAGGGGGCCTACGAGCAGTACTTC. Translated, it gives CASSLPGQGAYEQYF.

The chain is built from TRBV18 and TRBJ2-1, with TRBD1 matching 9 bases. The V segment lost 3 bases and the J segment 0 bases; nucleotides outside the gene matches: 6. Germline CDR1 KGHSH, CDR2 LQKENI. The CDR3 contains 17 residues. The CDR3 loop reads CASSPGTGFSSYNEQFF. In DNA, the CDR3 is TGTGCCAGCTCACCCGGGACAGGGTTTAGCTCCTACAATGAGCAGTTCTTC.

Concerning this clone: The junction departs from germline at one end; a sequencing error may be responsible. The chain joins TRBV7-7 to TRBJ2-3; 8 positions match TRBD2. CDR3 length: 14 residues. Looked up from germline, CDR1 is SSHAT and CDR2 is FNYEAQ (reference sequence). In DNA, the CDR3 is TGTGCTAGCAGCTTAGCGGGACTTCTAGATACGCAGTATTTT. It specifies CASSLAGLLDTQYF.

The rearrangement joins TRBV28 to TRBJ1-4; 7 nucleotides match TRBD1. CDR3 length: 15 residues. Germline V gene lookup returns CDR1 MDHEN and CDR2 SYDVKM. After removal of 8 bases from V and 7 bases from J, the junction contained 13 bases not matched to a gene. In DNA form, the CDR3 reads TGTGCCAGCCAAAGCCCGACAGGGCCGGGTGAAAAACTGTTTTTT. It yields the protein CASQSPTGPGEKLFF.

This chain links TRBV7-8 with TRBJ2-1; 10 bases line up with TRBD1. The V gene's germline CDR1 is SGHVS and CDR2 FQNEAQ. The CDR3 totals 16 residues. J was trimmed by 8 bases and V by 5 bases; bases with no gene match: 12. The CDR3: CASSPRRGTGAHEQFF. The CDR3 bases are TGTGCCAGCAGCCCCCGGAGGGGGACAGGGGCCCATGAGCAGTTCTTC. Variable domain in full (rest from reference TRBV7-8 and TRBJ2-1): GAGVSQSPRYKVAKRGQDVALRCDPISGHVSLFWYQQALGQGPEFLTYFQNEAQLDKSGLPSDRFFAERPEGSVSTLKIQRTQQEDSAVYLCASSPRRGTGAHEQFFGPGTRLTVL.

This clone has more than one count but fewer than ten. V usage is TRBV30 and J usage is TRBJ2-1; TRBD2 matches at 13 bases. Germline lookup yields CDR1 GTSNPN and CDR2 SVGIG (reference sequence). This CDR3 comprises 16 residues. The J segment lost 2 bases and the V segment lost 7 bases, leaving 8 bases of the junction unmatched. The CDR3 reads CASKGGTSGAYNEQFF. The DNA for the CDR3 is TGTGCCTCAAAGGGCGGGACTAGCGGGGCCTACAATGAGCAGTTCTTC.

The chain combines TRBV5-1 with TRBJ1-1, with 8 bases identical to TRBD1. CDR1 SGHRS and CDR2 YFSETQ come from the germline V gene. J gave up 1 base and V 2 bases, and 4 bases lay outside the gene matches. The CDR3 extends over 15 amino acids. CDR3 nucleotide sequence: TGCGCCAGCAGCTTACCCACAGGGGGGAACACTGAAGCTTTCTTT. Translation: CASSLPTGGNTEAFF. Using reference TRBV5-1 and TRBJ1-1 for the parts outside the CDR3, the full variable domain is KAGVTQTPRYLIKTRGQQVTLSCSPISGHRSVSWYQQTPGQGLQFLFEYFSETQRNKGNFPGRFSGRQFSNSRSEMNVSTLELGDSALYLCASSLPTGGNTEAFFGQGTRLTVV.